Below, 9 T cell receptor beta chains from the same sample are listed, as sequenced in a study of control samples from healthy donors and cancer patients. TCRdb's table, derived via immunoSEQ multiplex PCR, lists solely in-frame clones and lacks some. The sample has around 130,000 clones; about 93% are singletons. The sequenced sample was PBMCs. The receptors here all came from a man aged 45-60 years with head and neck cancer.

J is TRBJ2-3 and V is TRBV7-2; maybe TRBD2 (6 bases). The CDR3 consists of 12 residues. The germline V and J ends were trimmed by 3 bases and 10 bases, with 11 bases remaining between them. Germline V gene lookup returns CDR1 SGHTA and CDR2 FQGNSA. The CDR3 bases are TGTGCCAGCAGCTTTTTCGGGGGTGCGCAGTATTTT. Protein: CASSFFGGAQYF.

J is TRBJ1-5 and V is TRBV5-5, with D maybe TRBD1 (5 bases). The CDR3 is 16 residues long. Trimming took off 3 bases at V and 2 bases at J, with 15 bases between the two ends. CDR1 is SGHKS, CDR2 YYEKEE, per germline (reference sequence). The CDR3: CASSSGPLLRNQPQHF. For the CDR3, the DNA is TGTGCCAGCAGCTCGGGACCCCTGTTACGCAATCAGCCCCAGCATTTT.

V is TRBV6-5 and J is TRBJ2-2; D not resolved. The CDR3 runs 10 residues. Germline V gives CDR1 MNHEY, CDR2 SVGAGI. V was pared by 10 bases and J by 6 bases, with 6 bases between. CDR3 protein: CATGSGELFF. As DNA, the CDR3 is TGTGCCACCGGATCCGGGGAGCTGTTTTTT.

This clone was detected only a few times. The chain employs TRBV20-1 and TRBJ2-3; D possibly corresponds to TRBD2 (6 bases). V was pared by 3 bases and J by 15 bases, with 25 bases between. The germline V gene has CDR1 DFQATT and CDR2 SNEGSKA (reference sequence). There are 14 residues in the CDR3. The CDR3 region has the DNA TGCAGTGCTAGTCAGTCGTCGGGACTGCCTGAACTTTATTTT. It yields the protein CSASQSSGLPELYF.

The chain couples TRBV30 to TRBJ1-1, with unresolved D. Germline values: CDR1 GTSNPN, CDR2 SVGIG (reference sequence). V was cut by 4 bases and J by 3 bases, with 12 bases left in between. The CDR3 covers 13 residues. The CDR3 here is CAWNDLLDTEAFF. The CDR3 DNA reads as TGTGCCTGGAACGACCTTCTGGACACTGAAGCTTTCTTT.

The chain couples TRBV18 to TRBJ1-1, with TRBD1 matching over 7 bases. The CDR3 extends over 13 amino acids. The ends lost 6 bases at V and 1 base at J; junction bases unmatched: 2. The germline V gene has CDR1 KGHSH and CDR2 LQKENI. The CDR3 reads CASSPGGNTEAFF. The CDR3 nucleotides are TGTGCCAGCTCGCCAGGGGGGAACACTGAAGCTTTCTTT.

This clone is medium-sized. The gene calls are TRBV12-3 or TRBV12-4 and TRBJ2-1; D ambiguous. The CDR3 is 13 residues long. Trimming shortened V by 2 bases and J by 4 bases, and 6 bases separated the two germline ends. The CDR3 loop is CASSLWKYNEQFF. The CDR3 nucleotides are TGTGCCAGCAGTTTATGGAAGTACAATGAGCAGTTCTTC.

This clone came up once. J is TRBJ2-7 and V is TRBV19; D could derive from TRBD1 or TRBD2 (6 bases each). The CDR3 runs 15 residues. V was clipped by 3 bases and J by 3 bases, with 15 bases between them. The germline gives CDR1 LNHDA, CDR2 SQIVND (reference sequence). The CDR3 spells CASSMQTGANYEQYF. The CDR3 nucleotides are TGTGCCAGTAGTATGCAGACGGGGGCGAACTACGAGCAGTACTTC.

This clone was found once. The rearrangement links TRBV27 to TRBJ1-2; the D gene is possibly TRBD1 (5 bases). This CDR3 is built from 14 residues. Germline-derived CDR1 and CDR2 are MNHEY and SMNVEV (reference sequence). V was trimmed by 2 bases and J by 7 bases, leaving 14 bases between them. CDR3 loop: CASSLQRGRSGYTF. The CDR3 DNA follows: TGTGCCAGCAGTTTACAACGGGGGAGGAGTGGCTACACCTTC.